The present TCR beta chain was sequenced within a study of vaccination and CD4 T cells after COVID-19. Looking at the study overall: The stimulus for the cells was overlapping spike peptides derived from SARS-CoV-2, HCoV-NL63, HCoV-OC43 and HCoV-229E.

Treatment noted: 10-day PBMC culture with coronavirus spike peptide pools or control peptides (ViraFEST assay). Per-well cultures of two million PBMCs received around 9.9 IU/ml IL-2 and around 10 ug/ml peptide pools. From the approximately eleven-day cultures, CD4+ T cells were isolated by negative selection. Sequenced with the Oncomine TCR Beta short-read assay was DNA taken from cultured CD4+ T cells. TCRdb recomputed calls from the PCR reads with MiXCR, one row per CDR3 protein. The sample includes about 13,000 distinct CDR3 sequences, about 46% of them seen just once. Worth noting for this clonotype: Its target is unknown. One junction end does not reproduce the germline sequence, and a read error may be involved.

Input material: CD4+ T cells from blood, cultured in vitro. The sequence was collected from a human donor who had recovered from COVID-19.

The CDR3 DNA reads as TGCACCAGCAGGAGGACTCCAGATACCTACGAGCAGTACTTC. Residues: CTSRRTPDTYEQYF. The chain is built from TRBV5-1 and TRBJ2-7; D is perhaps TRBD2 (5 bases). The CDR3 has 14 residues. Germline V gene sequence: CDR1 SGHRS, CDR2 YFSETQ.